This T cell receptor beta chain was obtained from a study of blood T cell repertoires in COVID-19. Study-wide context: Both acute and convalescent COVID-19 samples were obtained from the United States, Italy and Spain. T cells, B-cell-depleted T cells, or PBMCs supplied cDNA or gDNA.

The CDR3 loop spans 11 amino acids. Germline V gene data show CDR1 as SGDLS and CDR2 as YYNGEE. V lost 4 bases, J lost 6 bases, and 5 bases lay in between. Authors' processing steps: Researchers report that nucleated cell counts were estimated from reference gene primer amplification. Measured with immunoSEQ multiplex PCR; TCRdb has only the in-frame clones, and not every one. V and J calls and clone size are given by that table; D and trimming were obtained from the DNA. Among around 250,000 clones listed, about 90% were seen once. This clonotype originated in a man aged 60 to 69 with acute or convalescent COVID-19. Specimen: peripheral blood. The chain employs TRBV9 and TRBJ2-1, with unresolved D. The CDR3 DNA sequence: TGTGCCAGCAGCCATAGCAATGAGCAGTTCTTC. Amino acid sequence: CASSHSNEQFF.